This TCR beta chain is from a study of blood T cell repertoires in COVID-19 (dated by TCRdb to the early 2020s). The study in broad terms: The collaborator samples originated in the United States, Italy and Spain and spanned the acute and convalescent phases of COVID-19. The material from the prospective study consisted of cDNA or gDNA derived from T cells, B-cell-depleted T cells, or PBMCs. The dataset comprised deeply sampled blood TCRbeta repertoires from subjects exposed to, actively infected with, or recovered from COVID-19. The repertoires were released in a freely available public database meant as a resource for research on the immune response to SARS-CoV-2. The samples were drawn from the first 160 participants of the ongoing ImmuneRACE study and from 1,254 subjects provided by 6 global collaborators. Nearly every sample came with metadata listing a de-identified subject ID, COVID-19 status, age in years and sex. Where available, HLA class I and class II types were taken from metadata supplied by the sample provider and were not determined by assay-based typing.

Via the germline V gene, CDR1 is SNHLY and CDR2 FYNNEI. V loses 6 bases, J loses 2 bases, and the germline ends lie 17 bases apart. Including the terminal cysteine and phenylalanine, the CDR3 comprises 15 residues. Solely the CDR3 DNA is kept, with 45 bases framed from the first base. On the study overall, not on this receptor specifically: Clinical and demographic metadata were provided uncurated, with the amount varying by source and participant.

In the case of this clone: The target of this receptor is not known. Base qualities are missing; no much larger clone stands one base away.

The immunoSEQ Assay, a bias-controlled multiplex PCR, was used to amplify TCRbeta CDR3 regions from genomic DNA. The authors processed their data as follows. The number of nucleated cells in each sample was estimated from the amplification of reference gene primers within the assay. To quantify the absolute abundance of each unique TCRbeta CDR3 rearrangement, sequence reads were collapsed and filtered. For each sample, productive Simpson clonality was calculated as the square root of Simpson's diversity index over productive rearrangements. TCRdb limited this immuneACCESS table to in-frame rearrangements with V and J called. A share of clones is missing; checked studies link under half to unresolved V genes, and the rest is unexplained. V and J calls and clone size are those listed in that table; D and trimming were worked out from the DNA. The sample yields over 50,000 clones; about 90% were counted once. The top ten clonotypes cover less than 4.5% of the sample.

Whole blood was collected in K2EDTA tubes by collaborating institutions according to the institutions' own protocols. For TCRbeta analysis, collaborators shipped samples as frozen whole blood, isolated PBMCs, or DNA extracted from either of those sample types. The rearrangement combines TRBV2 with TRBJ2-7, and possibly TRBD2, on 6 matching bases. This receptor was taken from a human donor in a cohort sampled during active COVID-19. Sequencing was performed on peripheral blood. CDR3 reads: CASRYQQEGAYEQYF. The nucleotide sequence reads TGTGCCAGCAGATATCAGCAGGAGGGCGCCTACGAGCAGTACTTC.